These 20 T cell receptor beta chains share one sample of origin, sequenced in a study of blood T cell repertoires in COVID-19. Clones were sequenced by immunoSEQ multiplex PCR, and TCRdb holds only the in-frame ones, with some missing. In the table there are some 190,000 clones, 86% of which are singletons. The material sequenced was PBMCs or T cells enriched from blood (not recorded which). All receptors come from a woman between 40 and 50 years old in a cohort exposed to, infected with or recovered from COVID-19 (not recorded which).

The J gene is TRBJ1-1, the V gene TRBV7-2, with D uncertain. The V and J ends lost 1 base and 0 bases respectively, with 9 bases between them. Germline CDR1 is SGHTA and CDR2 is FQGNSA. This CDR3 is built from 15 residues. The CDR3 DNA reads as TGTGCCAGCAGCTTAGTCCGACACATGAACACTGAAGCTTTCTTT. Translated, it gives CASSLVRHMNTEAFF.

This chain links TRBV19 with TRBJ2-7, with TRBD2 identical over 8 bases. The CDR3 extends over 13 amino acids. Germline CDR1 and CDR2: LNHDA and SQIVND (reference sequence). Unmatched junction bases numbered 3, after V lost 6 bases and J lost 2 bases. This CDR3 is CASSGLAPYEQYF. Written as DNA, the CDR3 is TGTGCCAGTAGCGGACTAGCCCCCTACGAGCAGTACTTC. Complete variable domain (other parts from reference TRBV19 and TRBJ2-7): DGGITQSPKYLFRKEGQNVTLSCEQNLNHDAMYWYRQDPGQGLRLIYYSQIVNDFQKGDIAEGYSVSREKKESFPLTVTSAQKNPTAFYLCASSGLAPYEQYFGPGTRLTVT.

V and J are TRBV25-1 and TRBJ2-5; 8 nucleotides agree with TRBD2. CDR1 is MGHDK and CDR2 is SYGVNS in the germline V gene. There are 16 residues in the CDR3. Trimming at V came to 8 bases and at J to 1 base, leaving 12 bases not matched to a gene. The CDR3 sequence is CASRSWDSGAQETQYF. CDR3 nucleotides: TGTGCCAGCCGGTCTTGGGATAGCGGGGCCCAAGAGACCCAGTACTTC.

J is TRBJ1-5 and V is TRBV7-9; 9 positions match TRBD1. This CDR3 contains 15 residues. V was pared by 4 bases and J by 2 bases, with 3 bases of the junction left unmatched. In germline, CDR1 is SEHNR, CDR2 FQNEAQ (reference sequence). CDR3 in amino acids: CASSSDRGRNQPQHF. CDR3 nucleotide sequence: TGTGCCAGCAGCTCGGACAGGGGTCGCAATCAGCCCCAGCATTTT. The whole variable domain, filled in from reference TRBV7-9 and TRBJ1-5, reads DTGVSQNPRHKITKRGQNVTFRCDPISEHNRLYWYRQTLGQGPEFLTYFQNEAQLEKSRLLSDRFSAERPKGSFSTLEIQRTEQGDSAMYLCASSSDRGRNQPQHFGDGTRLSIL.

The rearrangement uses TRBV23-1 and TRBJ2-3, with 7 bases lining up with TRBD2. TRBV23-1 is an ORF for which the function is uncertain. CDR3 length equals 18 residues. The V and J ends lost 7 bases and 5 bases, in that order; junction bases with no gene match: 21. In nucleotides, the CDR3 is TGCGCCAGCACCCTAGTAGTTGGCGGGGGTCAGGTGGGAGATACGCAGTATTTT. The encoded protein is CASTLVVGGGQVGDTQYF.

The rearrangement uses TRBV27 and TRBJ2-7; 11 bases fit TRBD2. The CDR3 is 14 amino acids. Germline V gives CDR1 MNHEY, CDR2 SMNVEV (reference sequence). J gave up 9 bases and V 6 bases, and 10 bases lay outside the gene matches. The CDR3 sequence is CASSLLAGVEVQYF. The DNA for the CDR3 is TGTGCCAGCAGCCTACTAGCGGGAGTTGAGGTGCAGTACTTC.

This clone was detected many times. The same CDR3 arises from other DNA sequences in this sample as well. This rearrangement joins TRBV2 to TRBJ1-5; D might be TRBD1 (6 bases). This CDR3 has 13 amino acids. Germline loops: CDR1 SNHLY, CDR2 FYNNEI. V lost 8 bases and J lost 3, with 11 bases in between. The CDR3 spells CASSDSPNQPQHF. In DNA, the CDR3 is TGTGCCAGCTCGGACAGCCCCAATCAGCCCCAGCATTTT.

This rearrangement joins TRBV9 to TRBJ1-2, with 8 bases that match TRBD1. This CDR3 spans 16 amino acids. The J segment lost 2 bases and the V segment lost 2 bases, leaving 8 bases of the junction unmatched. From germline, CDR1 is SGDLS and CDR2 YYNGEE. The CDR3 loop is CASSVTLTGENYGYTF. The CDR3 DNA reads TGTGCCAGCAGCGTTACCCTGACAGGGGAGAACTATGGCTACACCTTC.

This chain links TRBV5-1 with TRBJ1-4; 7 bases are a match to TRBD1. The J segment lost 3 bases and the V segment lost 0 bases, leaving 2 bases of the junction unmatched. This CDR3 contains 15 residues. Germline lookup yields CDR1 SGHRS and CDR2 YFSETQ. CDR3 coding DNA: TGCGCCAGCAGCTTGGAGGGACAGTCTAATGAAAAACTGTTTTTT. This codes for CASSLEGQSNEKLFF.

This clone showed up just a few times. The chain carries TRBV4-2 and TRBJ1-2; 8 bases map to TRBD1. The V gene end was trimmed by 5 bases and the J gene end by 8 bases; junction bases not matched to a gene: 16. This CDR3 spans 16 amino acids. Germline loops: CDR1 LGHNA, CDR2 YNFKEQ. CDR3 in DNA: TGTGCCAGCAGCACCTGGACAGGGAACCCGAATGGGGGCTACACCTTC. It codes for CASSTWTGNPNGGYTF.

J is TRBJ2-1 and V is TRBV13; D is perhaps TRBD1 (6 bases). Between the trimmed V and J ends, which lost 2 bases and 4 bases, there was a span of 15 bases. CDR3 length: 16 residues. Germline V lookup: CDR1 PRHDT, CDR2 FYEKMQ (reference sequence). In nucleotides, the CDR3 is TGTGCCAGCAGCTTAACCGCCAGGGGATTATACAATGAGCAGTTCTTC. Translation: CASSLTARGLYNEQFF.

In this sample, this clone turned up a few times. The V and J genes are TRBV27 and TRBJ1-4; D is ambiguous. Germline loops: CDR1 MNHEY, CDR2 SMNVEV (reference sequence). The CDR3 length is 16 residues. Trimming left V 6 bases short and J 0 bases short, with 14 bases between. CDR3 nucleotide sequence: TGTGCCAGCAGCCGCCGACACCTTACAACTAATGAAAAACTGTTTTTT. Translating it yields CASSRRHLTTNEKLFF. The complete variable domain, with remaining parts taken from reference TRBV27 and TRBJ1-4, reads EAQVTQNPRYLITVTGKKLTVTCSQNMNHEYMSWYRQDPGLGLRQIYYSMNVEVTDKGDVPEGYKVSRKEKRNFPLILESPSPNQTSLYFCASSRRHLTTNEKLFFGSGTQLSVL.

The chain couples TRBV28 to TRBJ1-2, with a tentative D call TRBD1 (6 bases). The length of the CDR3 is 13 residues. V lost 5 bases and J 3 bases, leaving 10 bases between the germline ends. Germline V gene sequence: CDR1 MDHEN, CDR2 SYDVKM. The CDR3 is CASSPKGDYGYTF. The CDR3 DNA reads as TGTGCCAGCAGTCCCAAGGGGGACTATGGCTACACCTTC.

The rearrangement links TRBV5-1 to TRBJ1-3; D is uncertain. CDR3 size: 17 residues. The germline V and J ends were trimmed by 0 bases and 0 bases, with 13 bases remaining between them. The germline gives CDR1 SGHRS, CDR2 YFSETQ. The CDR3 DNA reads as TGCGCCAGCAGCTTGGAAGTCTCGGTGAGCTCTGGAAACACCATATATTTT. This codes for CASSLEVSVSSGNTIYF.

This rearrangement joins TRBV30 to TRBJ1-2, with D possibly matching TRBD1 (5 bases). The V and J ends lost 3 bases and 5 bases respectively, with 10 bases between them. The length of the CDR3 is 12 residues. Germline CDR1 GTSNPN, CDR2 SVGIG (reference sequence). DNA for the CDR3: TGTGCCTGGAGCCGTAGGGGTTATGGCTACACCTTC. The encoded protein is CAWSRRGYGYTF.

This chain joins TRBV4-1 and TRBJ1-5; 9 positions agree with TRBD1. In germline, CDR1 is MGHRA, CDR2 YSYEKL. J was trimmed by 0 bases and V by 3 bases; bases with no gene match: 9. The CDR3 spans 18 residues. The chain's CDR3 is CASSHPTGGGYSNQPQHF. CDR3 sequence (DNA): TGCGCCAGCAGCCACCCGACAGGGGGAGGCTATAGCAATCAGCCCCAGCATTTT.

The J gene is TRBJ1-2, the V gene TRBV24-1; 9 positions match TRBD1. J gave up 8 bases and V 4 bases, and 10 bases lay outside the gene matches. CDR3 length equals 15 residues. Germline V CDR1 and CDR2: KGHDR, SFDVKD. CDR3 in DNA: TGTGCCACCAGTGAGGGGGACAGGGCACGAGCAGGCTACACCTTC. It yields the protein CATSEGDRARAGYTF.

V gene TRBV19 combines with J gene TRBJ1-2; D perhaps matches TRBD1 (6 bases). The V gene lost 2 bases and the J gene lost 4 bases, with 8 bases spanning the gap. Germline values: CDR1 LNHDA, CDR2 SQIVND (reference sequence). The CDR3 extends over 13 amino acids. CDR3 amino acids: CASSIWGRYGYTF. In DNA form, the CDR3 reads TGTGCCAGTAGTATATGGGGGCGCTATGGCTACACCTTC.

The chain is built from TRBV27 and TRBJ1-3; 7 bases are shared with TRBD1. There are 15 residues in the CDR3. Germline V lookup: CDR1 MNHEY, CDR2 SMNVEV (reference sequence). The junction had 6 bases not matched to a gene; V was cut back by 5 bases and J by 2 bases. This CDR3 reads CASSPGTEPGNTIYF. The CDR3 nucleotides read TGTGCCAGCAGTCCCGGGACAGAACCTGGAAACACCATATATTTT.

The chain recombines TRBV5-4 with TRBJ2-3; D gene ambiguous. Trimming cost V 5 bases and J 3 bases, with 16 bases left between them. Germline V gene data show CDR1 as SGHNT and CDR2 as YYREEE (reference sequence). The CDR3 is made up of 15 amino acids. CDR3 in amino acids: CASSLTEVVTDTQYF. CDR3 nucleotides: TGTGCCAGCAGTCTAACAGAAGTAGTTACAGATACGCAGTATTTT.